The T cell receptor beta chain under discussion was sequenced for a study of neurological immune-mediated disorders. V was trimmed by 6 bases and J by 2 bases, leaving 32 bases between them. The CDR3 loop spans 20 amino acids. TCRdb re-analysed the 5' RACE reads in MiXCR, keeping a single row per CDR3 protein. The sample gives nearly 30,000 distinct CDR3 sequences, about 16% of which show up once; 4% to 5% is in the top ten. This clonotype was seen many times. Sample time point: technical triplicate 3. Sequencing was carried out using CD4+ T cells from blood. V usage is TRBV12-3 or TRBV12-4 and J usage is TRBJ2-7; possible D gene TRBD2, 5 bases. The origin of this receptor is a female donor with HTLV-1-associated myelopathy (HAM/TSP). Here the CDR3 DNA reads TGTGCCAGCAGCCCTGGCGGGCCGGGCCAAAAAAGACTTAGCGCCTACGAGCAGTACTTC. Translating gives CASSPGGPGQKRLSAYEQYF.